The present entry profiles one TCR beta chain with its context. This clonotype appeared once. The specificity of this receptor is unknown. One base away lies a much larger clone, so this may be a sequencing read error. Every donor in the study was a healthy Caucasian. The source of the sample is a study of identical twins (dated by TCRdb to 2015 to 2016). In terms of the full investigation: The study deep-sequenced TCR alpha and beta repertoires from monozygotic twins, unrelated adults of various ages and cord blood to test whether fetal clonotypes persist. Replicate twin experiments were performed at different times using different library preparation protocols to rule out contamination. What the work shows at the level of the full study, not this receptor alone: Because the same donors could not be followed over many years, conclusions were based on cross-sectional statistical analysis. Recombination models systematically underestimated out-of-frame TCR alpha sharing in monozygotic twins but agreed with sharing between unrelated individuals. The excess sharing between twins in beta out-of-frame sequences was weaker because fewer shared sequences reduced the signal-to-noise ratio. Compared with coincidental sharing between unrelated individuals, out-of-frame TCR alpha sequences shared between twins had an excess of sequences with low generation probability. Fewer insertions were carried by abundant cord blood beta clonotypes; a weaker similar trend was observed in young adult naive repertoires, while no such trend was observed in memory repertoires. Invariant T cells such as MAIT and iNKT could partly confound zero-insertion analyses, though diverse VJ usage argued against this for most clonotypes.

The CDR3 starts with the cysteine, ends with the phenylalanine, and has 13 residues. Just the 39-base CDR3 DNA is kept, in frame starting at base 1. CDR1 and CDR2, looked up from the germline V gene, are MNHEY and SVGEGT. The library was made by 5' RACE. Data came from an Illumina HiSeq 2000. A universal primer binding site was introduced by template switching, and a unique molecular identifier was present in the final cDNA, enabling accurate counting of TCR cDNA molecules. Specific primers in the conserved constant-segment region were used to synthesize first-strand cDNA for TCR alpha and beta chains. Each cDNA library was double barcoded, with a SMART-Mk sample barcode plus Illumina barcodes, to control for contamination. TruSeq adapter sequences along with Illumina sample barcodes were introduced in two successive PCR steps. Sequencing of the TCR alpha and beta cDNA libraries was done on the Illumina HiSeq platform using custom primers. The original pipeline was this. Raw reads were processed with MiGEC to extract unique molecular identifiers, and MiXCR was used to determine CDR3 positions. Recombination models were inferred per individual with the repgenHMM and IGoR tools using an EM algorithm. The tcR package in R was used for shared clonotype analysis, with sharing normalized by the product of cloneset sizes. To study raw recombination without the effects of thymic and clonal selection, out-of-frame nonproductive sequences were analyzed. Starting from the raw public reads, TCRdb applied fastp trimming at Q25, assembled clones with MiXCR and retained in-frame beta chains. For every CDR3 protein sequence, its rows merge into one entry that carries the most common genes and DNA. These V and J calls rely on TCRdb rather than the paper's analysis. This sample gives roughly 1.6 million distinct CDR3 sequences in total; more than 30% of them show up just once. The ten biggest clones cover under 0.35% of the sample.

The sample comprised cord blood. This TCR came from a newborn girl in good health. In this chain, TRBV6-2 or TRBV6-3 is recombined with TRBJ2-7; the D gene remains uncertain. The DNA reads as follows: TGTGCCAGCAGTTACGCCTACTCCTACGGGCAGTACTTC. It translates as CASSYAYSYGQYF.